Following are 18 T cell receptor beta chains from one sample sequenced in a study of regulatory T cells in long-lasting Graves disease. The time point here: persistent/refractory GD, antithyroid drugs over 5 years with positive TRAb. With RNA extracted from PBMCs as input, the TCR library was made. Libraries of TCR beta came from iRepertoire HTBI primers plus Arm-PCR of CDR3 regions. One entry per CDR3 protein, called by TCRdb with MiXCR from the multiplex PCR reads. The sample contains approximately 470,000 distinct CDR3 sequences, about a fifth of which appear only once. The sequencing used peripheral blood mononuclear cells (PBMCs), collected when the disease was refractory, from a patient treated with antithyroid drugs. These receptors all stem from a female donor with Graves disease.

This clonotype has a handful of counts. This chain uses TRBV27 with TRBJ2-1; 14 nucleotides line up with TRBD2. The germline V gene encodes CDR1 MNHEY and CDR2 SMNVEV (reference sequence). Unmatched junction bases numbered 8, after V lost 6 bases and J lost 4 bases. The CDR3 totals 17 residues. CDR3 region: CASRLQGLAGAYNEQFF. The DNA for the CDR3 is TGTGCCAGCAGACTTCAGGGACTAGCGGGAGCTTACAATGAGCAGTTCTTC.

Note on this clonotype: This may come from a read error, since a much larger clone is one base off. V gene TRBV6-2 or TRBV6-3 combines with J gene TRBJ1-1; TRBD1 matches 7 bases. CDR1 and CDR2 (germline): MNHEY, SVGEGT. The CDR3 is 14 amino acids. Germline trimming cut 2 bases from V and 1 base from J; bases unmatched to any gene: 1. This CDR3 reads CASSYRQGNTEAFF. CDR3 nucleotides: TGTGCCAGCAGTTACAGACAGGGGAACACTGAAGCTTTCTTT.

This clonotype was recorded at least ten times. One junction end does not reproduce the germline sequence, and a read error may be involved. The gene calls are TRBV7-3 and TRBJ2-2; maybe TRBD1 (7 bases). The CDR3 extends over 16 amino acids. Germline-derived CDR1 and CDR2 are SGHTA and FQGTGA. The CDR3 loop is CASSQGGPIAGQPFYF. The CDR3 nucleotides are TGTGCCAGCAGCCAGGGGGGACCTATAGCCGGACAGCCTTTTTATTTT. Full variable domain (remainder filled in from reference TRBV7-3 and TRBJ2-2): GAGVSQTPSNKVTEKGKYVELRCDPISGHTALYWYRQSLGQGPEFLIYFQGTGAADDSGLPNDRFFAVRPEGSVSTLKIQRTERGDSAVYLCASSQGGPIAGQPFYFGEGSRLTVL.

This clonotype was found a few times. The rearrangement joins TRBV7-2 to TRBJ1-6; maybe TRBD1 (6 bases). Germline V gene data show CDR1 as SGHTA and CDR2 as FQGNSA. The CDR3 sequence is 17 residues long. Deletions cut 1 base from V and 10 bases from J, with 20 bases between. CDR3 amino acids: CASSLDGPGEMVSPLHF. The CDR3 DNA reads TGTGCCAGCAGCTTAGATGGTCCAGGGGAGATGGTCTCACCCCTCCACTTT.

The table lists this clonotype with many counts. This rearrangement joins TRBV20-1 to TRBJ2-7; 11 positions match TRBD2. This CDR3 spans 15 amino acids. The germline V gene has CDR1 DFQATT and CDR2 SNEGSKA (reference sequence). Trimming at V came to 6 bases and at J to 5 bases, leaving 12 bases not matched to a gene. This CDR3 is CSASPVAGGTHEQYF. The CDR3 DNA sequence: TGCAGTGCCTCCCCTGTAGCGGGAGGGACCCACGAGCAGTACTTC.

The chain links TRBV29-1 to TRBJ2-1; D unresolved. Trimming took 3 bases from V and 10 from J, leaving 13 bases between them. The CDR3 has 12 residues. Germline CDR1 is SQVTM and CDR2 is ANQGSEA. CDR3 sequence reads: CSVEIRAWEQFF. CDR3 bases: TGCAGCGTTGAGATCCGTGCTTGGGAGCAGTTCTTC.

This clonotype was found many times. The J gene is TRBJ1-1, the V gene TRBV7-3; TRBD1 agrees at 7 bases. Per the germline V gene, CDR1 is SGHTA and CDR2 is FQGTGA. The CDR3 contains 13 residues. The ends lost 6 bases at V and 5 bases at J; junction bases unmatched: 6. The DNA of the CDR3 is TGTGCCAGCAGTTACAGGGGAACGACTGAAGCTTTCTTT. Translated, it gives CASSYRGTTEAFF. Full variable domain (outside the CDR3, taken from reference TRBV7-3 and TRBJ1-1): GAGVSQTPSNKVTEKGKYVELRCDPISGHTALYWYRQSLGQGPEFLIYFQGTGAADDSGLPNDRFFAVRPEGSVSTLKIQRTERGDSAVYLCASSYRGTTEAFFGQGTRLTVV.

This clonotype showed up just a few times. The chain uses TRBV5-8 and TRBJ2-2, with a tentative D call TRBD1 (6 bases). The germline V gene encodes CDR1 SGHTS and CDR2 YDEGEE. V was trimmed by 7 bases and J by 5 bases, leaving 12 bases between them. The CDR3 loop spans 13 amino acids. The CDR3 coding sequence is TGTGCCAGCTCTTACCAGGGGACCGGGGAGCTGTTTTTT. Translation gives CASSYQGTGELFF. The full variable domain, completed using reference TRBV5-8 and TRBJ2-2, is EAGVTQSPTHLIKTRGQQATLRCSPISGHTSVYWYQQALGLGLQFLLWYDEGEERNRGNFPPRFSGRQFPNYSSELNVNALELEDSALYLCASSYQGTGELFFGEGSRLTVL.

The sample holds a few counts of this clonotype. In DNA, the CDR3 is TGTGCCAGCAGCTCCATCGGGGAAATCCGAGCTTTCTTT. Its protein product is CASSSIGEIRAFF. The chain employs TRBV5-6 and TRBJ1-1; D unclear. The CDR3 consists of 13 residues. Trimming cost V 3 bases and J 10 bases, with 16 bases left between them. Looked up from germline, CDR1 is SGHDT and CDR2 is YYEEEE.

This clonotype occurred a few times. The V and J genes are TRBV10-3 and TRBJ2-7, with D possibly being TRBD1 (6 bases). Germline V gene sequence: CDR1 ENHRY, CDR2 SYGVKD. The CDR3 is 12 residues long. V was clipped by 6 bases and J by 1 base, with 7 bases between them. CDR3 in DNA: TGTGCCATCAGGGACAGTTCCTACGAGCAGTACTTC. Its translation is CAIRDSSYEQYF.

The DNA of the CDR3 is TGCAGTGCTAGAAACACGCTAGCGGGCGTCTCCTACGAGCAGTACTTC. Translating gives CSARNTLAGVSYEQYF. This sequence joins TRBV20-1 and TRBJ2-7; TRBD2 matches at 8 bases. Losses at the gene ends were 2 bases for V and 0 bases for J; bases not matched to a gene: 9. From germline, CDR1 is DFQATT and CDR2 SNEGSKA (reference sequence). The CDR3 sequence is 16 residues long.

This clonotype showed up many times. This sequence joins TRBV10-3 and TRBJ2-7, with 11 bases that match TRBD2. This CDR3 comprises 13 residues. In germline, CDR1 is ENHRY, CDR2 SYGVKD. J was trimmed by 6 bases and V by 8 bases; bases with no gene match: 6. CDR3 bases: TGTGCCATCGCCATGGGACTAGCGGTCGAGCAGTACTTC. It is translated as CAIAMGLAVEQYF.

In its sample, this clonotype was seen many times. This sequence joins TRBV27 and TRBJ2-7; D may match TRBD1 or TRBD2 (6 bases each). V lost 8 bases and J lost 4, with 21 bases in between. The germline gives CDR1 MNHEY, CDR2 SMNVEV (reference sequence). The CDR3 has 15 amino acids. The CDR3 here is CASRRGWGDNYEQYF. The CDR3, as DNA: TGTGCCAGCCGCCGGGGGTGGGGGGACAATTACGAGCAGTACTTC.

This clonotype was seen a handful of times. The CDR3 here is CSAVQGSGYGYTF. DNA of the CDR3: TGCAGTGCGGTACAGGGTTCCGGCTATGGCTACACCTTC. The chain joins TRBV20-1 to TRBJ1-2; D is possibly TRBD1 (6 bases). Trimming left V 6 bases short and J 4 bases short, with 15 bases between. Germline lookup yields CDR1 DFQATT and CDR2 SNEGSKA (reference sequence). The CDR3 runs to 13 residues.

This clonotype was observed a handful of times. The chain has TRBV6-1 and TRBJ1-5; D is perhaps TRBD1 (5 bases). The germline V gene encodes CDR1 MNHNS and CDR2 SASEGT. V lost 7 bases to trimming and J lost 6 bases, with 19 bases between them. CDR3 size: 15 residues. The CDR3 nucleotides are TGTGCCAGCAACCCACAGGCTTTTTCAACTCAGCCCCAGCATTTT. Its protein product is CASNPQAFSTQPQHF.

This clonotype was detected ten times or more. This chain uses TRBV7-2 with TRBJ2-7; TRBD2 aligns across 7 bases. The CDR3 has 15 amino acids. V lost 3 bases to trimming and J lost 2 bases; unmatched junction nucleotides: 7. The germline CDR1 and CDR2 sequences are SGHTA and FQGNSA. DNA for the CDR3: TGTGCCAGCAGCTTCCGGCTAGCGGTAACCTACGAGCAGTACTTC. Protein sequence: CASSFRLAVTYEQYF.

The V call is TRBV29-1, the J call TRBJ1-1; D remains ambiguous. Germline assignment: CDR1 SQVTM and CDR2 ANQGSEA. This CDR3 is built from 13 residues. V dropped 2 bases and J dropped 8 bases, with 15 bases sitting between them. The CDR3 region is CSVEPDPGREAFF. As DNA, the CDR3 is TGCAGCGTTGAACCAGACCCCGGACGCGAAGCTTTCTTT.

Concerning this clonotype itself: With a much larger clone just one base away, this may be a read error. The rearrangement joins TRBV7-3 to TRBJ2-7, with unresolved D. In germline, CDR1 is SGHTA, CDR2 FQGTGA. The CDR3 consists of 14 residues. The CDR3 DNA sequence: TGTGCCAGCAGTGTGGCGCCAGGCTCCTGCGAGCAGTACTTC. Translated: CASSVAPGSCEQYF.